The rows below give T cell receptor beta chains drawn from one sample of a study of T cell responses to AZD1222 COVID-19 vaccine. TCRdb's table, derived via immunoSEQ multiplex PCR, lists solely in-frame clones and lacks some. Of around 140,000 clones in the sample, roughly nine tenths were seen once. The sample consisted of peripheral blood, taken on day 0 of AZD1222 vaccination. The receptors were gathered from an adult in good health. Each CDR3 is given with its conserved first and last residue. D genes are given only for firm matches. Clone size is not always given. Where it is, it says once, few, many or a class for expanded clones.

>TRBJ1-2|TRBV29-1|.|.
TGCAGCGCGACCGGGACGGTTTTCGGCTACACCTTC
CSATGTVFGYTF
>TRBJ1-2|TRBV7-9|.|.
TGTGCCAGCAGCTTAGGGCCCTCATCCAACTATGGCTACACCTTC
CASSLGPSSNYGYTF
>TRBJ1-1|TRBV3-1/TRBV3-2|.|.
TGTGCCAGCAGCCGTAGACAGTCGAACACTGAAGCTTTCTTT
CASSRRQSNTEAFF
>TRBJ1-5|TRBV3-1/TRBV3-2|.|TRBD1
TGTGCCAGCAGCCGGACGTATGGACAGGGCAATCAGCCCCAGCATTTT
CASSRTYGQGNQPQHF
>TRBJ1-1|TRBV2|.|TRBD1
TGTGCCAGCAGCGACGGGCCAGGGGGCGCGGGGGCTGAAGCTTTCTTT
CASSDGPGGAGAEAFF
>TRBJ1-2|TRBV28|.|.
TGTGCCAGCAGTTCCCCAGGGTCCAATGGCTACACCTTC
CASSSPGSNGYTF
>TRBJ1-2|TRBV27|once|.
TGTGCCAGCAGCCAAGGAGGAGCAAGAGGCTACACCTTC
CASSQGGARGYTF
>TRBJ1-1|TRBV9|.|.
TGTGCCAGCAGCGCCACTGAAGCTTTCTTT
CASSATEAFF
>TRBJ1-1|TRBV12-5|.|.
TGTGCTAGTGGTTTGCCCACGACAGGGAACACTGAAGCTTTCTTT
CASGLPTTGNTEAFF
>TRBJ1-5|TRBV19|.|TRBD1
TGTGCCAGTCACACGGGACAGCTCAATCAGCCCCAGCATTTT
CASHTGQLNQPQHF
>TRBJ1-6|TRBV3-1/TRBV3-2|.|.
TGTGCCAGCAGCCAAGCCGGGAGGTATAGCTCCTATAATTCACCCCTCCACTTT
CASSQAGRYSSYNSPLHF
>TRBJ1-2|TRBV7-8|once|TRBD1
TGTGCCAGCAGCTTAGAGGGGGCCGTTGGCTATGGCTACACCTTC
CASSLEGAVGYGYTF
>TRBJ1-4|TRBV28|.|.
TGTGCCAGCAGTAAGGGAAGGGCGCGGGAAAAACTGTTTTTT
CASSKGRAREKLFF
>TRBJ2-1|TRBV6-4|once|.
TGTGCCAGCAGTGTGGAGGAAAATTACAATGAGCAGTTCTTC
CASSVEENYNEQFF
>TRBJ1-2|TRBV6-5|.|.
TGTGCCAGCAGTTACTCGCGGCACGCCGGCTACACCTTC
CASSYSRHAGYTF
>TRBJ1-1|TRBV11-2|.|.
TGTGCCAGCAGCTTATATGATGACACTGAAGCTTTCTTT
CASSLYDDTEAFF
>TRBJ1-1|TRBV28|.|.
TGTGCCAGCAGTCTATTTAGGGATCTGAACACTGAAGCTTTCTTT
CASSLFRDLNTEAFF
>TRBJ1-6|TRBV7-6|.|.
TGTGCCAGCAGCTTAGCCCTCACAGGGTCGTCATATTCACCCCTCCACTTT
CASSLALTGSSYSPLHF
>TRBJ1-2|TRBV6-5|.|.
TGTGCCAGCAGTTACGAGGGAAGCTATGGCTACACCTTC
CASSYEGSYGYTF
>TRBJ2-7|TRBV18|.|TRBD2
TGTGCCAGCTCACCACTGACTAGCGGGCTATACGAGCAGTACTTC
CASSPLTSGLYEQYF
>TRBJ1-1|TRBV12-3/TRBV12-4|.|.
TGTGCCAGCAGTTTTTCGGGGAACACTGAAGCTTTCTTT
CASSFSGNTEAFF
>TRBJ2-7|TRBV5-1|.|TRBD2
TGCGCCAGCAGACCGGGACTAGCGGGCGGAGACTCCTACGAGCAGTACTTC
CASRPGLAGGDSYEQYF
>TRBJ1-6|TRBV18|.|.
TGTGCCAGCTCAGCAGCGTCGAGCTCCTATAATTCACCCCTCCACTTT
CASSAASSSYNSPLHF
>TRBJ2-4|TRBV19|.|.
TGTGCCAGTAGTGCCTTGATTGCCGGGCGCTGGGACATTCAGTACTTC
CASSALIAGRWDIQYF
>TRBJ1-1|TRBV27|.|.
TGTGCCAGCAGTTTATACAGCTTGCAGGGCACTGAAGCTTTCTTT
CASSLYSLQGTEAFF
>TRBJ2-1|TRBV5-4|.|.
TGTGCCAGCAGCTTGTTTGCGGGACGGGTCCCCAATGAGCAGTTCTTC
CASSLFAGRVPNEQFF
>TRBJ1-1|TRBV7-9|.|.
TGTGCCAGCAGCCGTGATAAGGGGGGGTTGAACACTGAAGCTTTCTTT
CASSRDKGGLNTEAFF
>TRBJ1-2|TRBV29-1|.|.
TGCAGCGTTGAAGATCTGGAGGGTGTAGGTGGTGGCTACACCTTC
CSVEDLEGVGGGYTF
>TRBJ2-5|TRBV25-1|.|TRBD1
TGTGCCAGCGGTAGAGACAGGGGACAAGAGACCCAGTACTTC
CASGRDRGQETQYF
>TRBJ2-7|TRBV30|.|TRBD1
TGTGCCTGGACCAGACAGGGACCCTACGAGCAGTACTTC
CAWTRQGPYEQYF
>TRBJ2-5|TRBV30|.|.
TGTGCCTGGAGTAATTGGGCCTCCAGGACCCAGTACTTC
CAWSNWASRTQYF
>TRBJ2-2|TRBV3-1/TRBV3-2|.|TRBD2
TGTGCCAGCAGCCAGATAACTAGCGGGCATTCCACCGGGGAGCTGTTTTTT
CASSQITSGHSTGELFF
>TRBJ1-5|TRBV28|.|.
TGTGCCAGCAGTTTAAGGAGTTGGTCAGGGGACCAGCCCCAGCATTTT
CASSLRSWSGDQPQHF
>TRBJ2-1|TRBV3-1/TRBV3-2|.|TRBD2
TGTGCCAGCAGCCAAGATGGGGCGGGAGGCCCCTACAATGAGCAGTTCTTC
CASSQDGAGGPYNEQFF
>TRBJ2-1|TRBV4-1|.|.
TGCGCCAGCAGCCAAGGCCCTGTATCAGATGAGCAGTTCTTC
CASSQGPVSDEQFF
>TRBJ2-2|TRBV4-1|.|.
TGCGCCAGCAGCCAAGATCGAATAACGAACACCGGGGAGCTGTTTTTT
CASSQDRITNTGELFF
>TRBJ1-4|TRBV5-6|.|.
TGTGCCAGCAGCTTGGGCAGGGCCACTAATGAAAAACTGTTTTTT
CASSLGRATNEKLFF
>TRBJ1-1|TRBV4-2|few|.
TGTGCCAGCAGCCAACAGCTGATGAACACTGAAGCTTTCTTT
CASSQQLMNTEAFF
>TRBJ2-7|TRBV6-5|.|TRBD2
TGTGCCAGCAGCCAAATAGGAGCGGGGTCCTACGAGCAGTACTTC
CASSQIGAGSYEQYF
>TRBJ1-4|TRBV5-1|once|TRBD1
TGCGCCAGCAGCCTTCAGGGGGGTCCTAATGAAAAACTGTTTTTT
CASSLQGGPNEKLFF
>TRBJ1-3|TRBV19|.|.
TGTGCCAGTGGCTCCGCCCCGTCTGGAAACACCATATATTTT
CASGSAPSGNTIYF
>TRBJ1-1|TRBV19|once|TRBD1
TGTGCCAGTAGTACCGGGACAGGGACAATGAACACTGAAGCTTTCTTT
CASSTGTGTMNTEAFF
>TRBJ2-1|TRBV24-1|.|.
TGTGCCACCAGCGGACAGGGAGGGTACTACAATGAGCAGTTCTTC
CATSGQGGYYNEQFF